This is a list of T cell receptor beta chains from one sample in a study of lymphopenia after photon versus proton radiotherapy. Using immunoSEQ multiplex PCR, the repertoire was profiled, and TCRdb retains in-frame clones only, with some absent. The sample records more than 25,000 clones, roughly 90% being singletons. The sequences come from peripheral blood, collected from a patient treated with photon-based radiotherapy. The receptors shown here come from a woman in her forties or fifties with pancreatic cancer. Each CDR3 is given with its conserved first and last residue. Each record gives: J gene, D gene, V gene, CDR3 length, clone size, CDR3 DNA, CDR3 protein. A D gene is named only where the DNA matches it firmly. A clone size is listed for some rows: how often the clone was seen (once, few, many), or a class if it is expanded.

j_gene: TRBJ2-2
d_gene: -
v_gene: TRBV4-3
len: 13
abundance: -
CDR3nt: TGCGCCAGCAGCCAAGGAGGAGGCGGGGAGCTGTTTTTT
CDR3aa: CASSQGGGGELFF

j_gene: TRBJ2-2
d_gene: -
v_gene: TRBV7-8
len: 13
abundance: few
CDR3nt: TGTGCCAGCAGCACAGGTCCCACCGGGGAGCTGTTTTTT
CDR3aa: CASSTGPTGELFF

j_gene: TRBJ2-4
d_gene: -
v_gene: TRBV2
len: 15
abundance: -
CDR3nt: TGTGCCAGCAGCGACCCTACAGTTACCAAAAACATTCAGTACTTC
CDR3aa: CASSDPTVTKNIQYF

j_gene: TRBJ2-2
d_gene: TRBD1
v_gene: TRBV5-1
len: 15
abundance: -
CDR3nt: TGCGCCAGCAGCCCGGGACAGTCGAACACCGGGGAGCTGTTTTTT
CDR3aa: CASSPGQSNTGELFF

j_gene: TRBJ1-2
d_gene: -
v_gene: TRBV30
len: 14
abundance: -
CDR3nt: TGTGCCTGGATTTATACAGGGTTTAACTATGGCTACACCTTC
CDR3aa: CAWIYTGFNYGYTF

j_gene: TRBJ2-7
d_gene: TRBD1
v_gene: TRBV15
len: 14
abundance: -
CDR3nt: TGTGCCACCAGCCACCGTGGACAGGGGTACGAGCAGTACTTC
CDR3aa: CATSHRGQGYEQYF

j_gene: TRBJ2-1
d_gene: TRBD2
v_gene: TRBV4-3
len: 17
abundance: -
CDR3nt: TGCGCCAGCAGCCTCCAAGGCACTAGCGGGTCCTCCCACGAGCAGTTCTTC
CDR3aa: CASSLQGTSGSSHEQFF

j_gene: TRBJ1-4
d_gene: -
v_gene: TRBV15
len: 14
abundance: -
CDR3nt: TGTGCCACCAGCGCCTGGGGGGCCAATGAAAAACTGTTTTTT
CDR3aa: CATSAWGANEKLFF

j_gene: TRBJ2-1
d_gene: -
v_gene: TRBV14
len: 11
abundance: -
CDR3nt: TGTGCCAGCAGCCGATACAATGAGCAGTTCTTC
CDR3aa: CASSRYNEQFF

j_gene: TRBJ2-1
d_gene: -
v_gene: TRBV28
len: 13
abundance: -
CDR3nt: TGTGCCAGCAGGGCTAGCAGCTACAATGAGCAGTTCTTC
CDR3aa: CASRASSYNEQFF

j_gene: TRBJ2-7
d_gene: TRBD2
v_gene: TRBV7-6
len: 15
abundance: -
CDR3nt: TGTGCCAGCAGCCCGAGGACTAGCGGGATCCGCGAGCAGTACTTC
CDR3aa: CASSPRTSGIREQYF

j_gene: TRBJ2-3
d_gene: -
v_gene: TRBV27
len: 14
abundance: few
CDR3nt: TGTGCCAGCAGTTGGAAGGTTGGAACAGATACGCAGTATTTT
CDR3aa: CASSWKVGTDTQYF

j_gene: TRBJ2-6
d_gene: -
v_gene: TRBV7-2
len: 15
abundance: once
CDR3nt: TGTGCCAGCAGCGCCACAGGGTCTGGGGCCAACGTCCTGACTTTC
CDR3aa: CASSATGSGANVLTF

j_gene: TRBJ1-2
d_gene: -
v_gene: TRBV7-2
len: 15
abundance: -
CDR3nt: TGTGCCAGCAGCTTAGCGTTTAGGGATAACTATGGCTACACCTTC
CDR3aa: CASSLAFRDNYGYTF

j_gene: TRBJ1-5
d_gene: TRBD1
v_gene: TRBV28
len: 14
abundance: few
CDR3nt: TGTGCCAGCAGTTGGGTCAACAGGGGGCAGCCCCAGCATTTT
CDR3aa: CASSWVNRGQPQHF

j_gene: TRBJ1-3
d_gene: -
v_gene: TRBV9
len: 17
abundance: -
CDR3nt: TGTGCCAGCAGCCCCTCCGGACGACAGAGGACTGGAAACACCATATATTTT
CDR3aa: CASSPSGRQRTGNTIYF

j_gene: TRBJ2-7
d_gene: -
v_gene: TRBV27
len: 13
abundance: -
CDR3nt: TGTGCCAGCAGCTTCAATAGCGTACTCGAGCAGTACTTC
CDR3aa: CASSFNSVLEQYF

j_gene: TRBJ2-3
d_gene: -
v_gene: TRBV21-1
len: 15
abundance: -
CDR3nt: TGTGCCAGCAGCGAACGGACAGGGCCCGCCTTTACGCAGTATTTT
CDR3aa: CASSERTGPAFTQYF

j_gene: TRBJ2-7
d_gene: -
v_gene: TRBV19
len: 15
abundance: -
CDR3nt: TGTGCCAGTAGCCTCTCACAAGGGATCTCCTACGAGCAGTACTTC
CDR3aa: CASSLSQGISYEQYF

j_gene: TRBJ2-7
d_gene: TRBD2
v_gene: TRBV18
len: 16
abundance: -
CDR3nt: TGTGCCAGCTCACCGGGGACTAGCGGGATGGGCTACGAGCAGTACTTC
CDR3aa: CASSPGTSGMGYEQYF

j_gene: TRBJ2-3
d_gene: TRBD2
v_gene: TRBV7-4
len: 19
abundance: once
CDR3nt: TGTGCCAGCAGCTTAACGCGACTAGCGCACTCTAGCCGCACAGATACGCAGTATTTT
CDR3aa: CASSLTRLAHSSRTDTQYF

j_gene: TRBJ2-4
d_gene: -
v_gene: TRBV5-6
len: 11
abundance: -
CDR3nt: TGTGCCAGCAGCTCGGACAGTATTCAGTACTTC
CDR3aa: CASSSDSIQYF

j_gene: TRBJ2-1
d_gene: TRBD2
v_gene: TRBV4-2
len: 15
abundance: -
CDR3nt: TGTGCCAGCAGCCAAGATTGGGAGCGGGAGGCTGAGCAGTTCTTC
CDR3aa: CASSQDWEREAEQFF

j_gene: TRBJ2-2
d_gene: -
v_gene: TRBV6-4
len: 14
abundance: once
CDR3nt: TGTGCCAGCAGTCTAGCAACGAACACCGGGGAGCTGTTTTTT
CDR3aa: CASSLATNTGELFF

j_gene: TRBJ1-2
d_gene: -
v_gene: TRBV7-2
len: 12
abundance: -
CDR3nt: TGTGCCAGCAGCTTCGGGGGCGGCGGCTACACCTTC
CDR3aa: CASSFGGGGYTF

j_gene: TRBJ1-3
d_gene: TRBD1
v_gene: TRBV19
len: 16
abundance: -
CDR3nt: TGTGCCAGTAGTGTGTACGGGACAGGGGCTGGAAACACCATATATTTT
CDR3aa: CASSVYGTGAGNTIYF

j_gene: TRBJ1-5
d_gene: TRBD1
v_gene: TRBV19
len: 17
abundance: -
CDR3nt: TGTGCCAGTACTTCCGGGACAGGGACCTATAGCAATCAGCCCCAGCATTTT
CDR3aa: CASTSGTGTYSNQPQHF

j_gene: TRBJ2-3
d_gene: TRBD1
v_gene: TRBV18
len: 14
abundance: -
CDR3nt: TGTGCCAGCTCACCGACAGGGGGCAGCGATACGCAGTATTTT
CDR3aa: CASSPTGGSDTQYF

j_gene: TRBJ2-7
d_gene: -
v_gene: TRBV6-6
len: 13
abundance: -
CDR3nt: TGTGCCAGCAGTTGGGACAAGGGTTACGAGCAGTACTTC
CDR3aa: CASSWDKGYEQYF

j_gene: TRBJ1-1
d_gene: -
v_gene: TRBV25-1
len: 12
abundance: -
CDR3nt: TGTGCCAGCAAGGATTCCGGCACTGAAGCTTTCTTT
CDR3aa: CASKDSGTEAFF

j_gene: TRBJ1-3
d_gene: TRBD1
v_gene: TRBV4-1
len: 16
abundance: -
CDR3nt: TGCGCCAGCAGCCAAGAATCGGGACAGTCTGGAAACACCATATATTTT
CDR3aa: CASSQESGQSGNTIYF

j_gene: TRBJ1-4
d_gene: -
v_gene: TRBV7-2
len: 15
abundance: -
CDR3nt: TGTGCCAGCAGCTTAGCCCCTAGGGCTAATGAAAAACTGTTTTTT
CDR3aa: CASSLAPRANEKLFF